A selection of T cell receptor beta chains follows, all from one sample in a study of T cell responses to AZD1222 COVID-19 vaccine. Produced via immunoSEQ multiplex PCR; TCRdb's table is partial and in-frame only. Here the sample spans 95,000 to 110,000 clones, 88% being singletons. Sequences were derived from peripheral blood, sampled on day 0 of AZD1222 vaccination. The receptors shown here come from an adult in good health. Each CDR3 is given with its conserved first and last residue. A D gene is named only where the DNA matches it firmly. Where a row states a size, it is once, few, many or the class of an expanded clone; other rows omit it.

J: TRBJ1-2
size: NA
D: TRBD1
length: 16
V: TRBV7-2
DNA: TGTGCCAGCAGCCCGGAAACAGGGGGCACAGTCTATGGCTACACCTTC
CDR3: CASSPETGGTVYGYTF

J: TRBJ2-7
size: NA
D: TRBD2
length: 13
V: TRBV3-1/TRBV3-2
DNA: TGTGCCAGCAGCCGGGAGGGGCAATACGAGCAGTACTTC
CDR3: CASSREGQYEQYF

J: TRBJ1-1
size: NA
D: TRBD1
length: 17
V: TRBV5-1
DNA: TGCGCCAGCAGCTTGGTAGGGGCAGGGGGGCTTAGCACTGAAGCTTTCTTT
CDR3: CASSLVGAGGLSTEAFF

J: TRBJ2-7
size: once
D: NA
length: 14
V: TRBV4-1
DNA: TGCGCCAGCAGCCAACAAAGCCCGACCGTCGAGCAGTACTTC
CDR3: CASSQQSPTVEQYF

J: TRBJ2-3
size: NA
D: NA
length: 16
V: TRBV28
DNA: TGTGCCAGCAGTTTAGGGCTAGCGAGTAGCACAGATACGCAGTATTTT
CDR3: CASSLGLASSTDTQYF

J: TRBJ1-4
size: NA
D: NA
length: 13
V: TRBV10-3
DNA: TGTGCCATCAGCGGGGCCCCGAATGAAAAACTGTTTTTT
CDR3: CAISGAPNEKLFF

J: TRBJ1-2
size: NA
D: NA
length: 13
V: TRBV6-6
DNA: TGTGCCAGCAGCCGACAGGCCGACTATGGCTACACCTTC
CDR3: CASSRQADYGYTF

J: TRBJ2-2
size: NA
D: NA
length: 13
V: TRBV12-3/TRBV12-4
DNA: TGTGCCAGCGTTAACAGAGACACCGGGGAGCTGTTTTTT
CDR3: CASVNRDTGELFF

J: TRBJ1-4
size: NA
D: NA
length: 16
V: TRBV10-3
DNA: TGTGCCATCAGTACCCCCCTTGGGGGGCTTGAAGAAAAACTGTTTTTT
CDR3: CAISTPLGGLEEKLFF

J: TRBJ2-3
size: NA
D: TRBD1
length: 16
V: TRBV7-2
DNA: TGTGCCAGCAGCGCTAGGCCGGGACAGATTCGGGATACGCAGTATTTT
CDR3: CASSARPGQIRDTQYF

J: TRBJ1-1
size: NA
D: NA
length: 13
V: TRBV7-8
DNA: TGTGCCAGCAATACCCTCAGGGAAGCTGAAGCTTTCTTT
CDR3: CASNTLREAEAFF

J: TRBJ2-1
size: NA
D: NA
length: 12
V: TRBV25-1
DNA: TGTGCCAGCTGGGGTCTGGGGGATGAGCAGTTCTTC
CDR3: CASWGLGDEQFF

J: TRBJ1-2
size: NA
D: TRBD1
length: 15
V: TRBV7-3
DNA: TGTGCCAGCAGACCCACAGGGGGCGGTAGCTATGGCTACACCTTC
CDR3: CASRPTGGGSYGYTF

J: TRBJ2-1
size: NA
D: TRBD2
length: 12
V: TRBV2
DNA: TGTGCCAGCAGTGTTCGGGGGGATGAGCAGTTCTTC
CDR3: CASSVRGDEQFF

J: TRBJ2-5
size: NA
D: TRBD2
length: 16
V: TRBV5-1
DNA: TGCGCCAGCAGCCCCCATAGCGGGGGAAGTCAAGAGACCCAGTACTTC
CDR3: CASSPHSGGSQETQYF

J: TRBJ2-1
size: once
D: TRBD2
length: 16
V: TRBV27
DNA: TGTGCCAGCAGACCACAAAGGCTAGCGGGGTACAATGAGCAGTTCTTC
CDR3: CASRPQRLAGYNEQFF

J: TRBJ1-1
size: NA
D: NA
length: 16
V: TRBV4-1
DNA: TGCGCCAGCAGCCAAGACAGGGGCGCGCTGAACACTGAAGCTTTCTTT
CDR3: CASSQDRGALNTEAFF

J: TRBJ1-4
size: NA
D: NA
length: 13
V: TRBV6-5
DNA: TGTGCCAGCCTCAAGGACCTGGCGGAAAAACTGTTTTTT
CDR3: CASLKDLAEKLFF

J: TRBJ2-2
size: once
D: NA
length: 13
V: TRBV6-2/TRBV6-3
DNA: TGTGCCAGCAGTTGGCCGAGCAACGGGGAGCTGTTTTTT
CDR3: CASSWPSNGELFF

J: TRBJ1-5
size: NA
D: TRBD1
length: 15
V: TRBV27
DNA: TGTGCCAGCAGTCCCGGGACAGGGGGCAGTCAGCCCCAGCATTTT
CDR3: CASSPGTGGSQPQHF

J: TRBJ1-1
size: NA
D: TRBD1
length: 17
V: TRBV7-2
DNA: TGTGCCAGCAGCTTAGCGCCGACAGGGTTAACGTACACTGAAGCTTTCTTT
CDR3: CASSLAPTGLTYTEAFF

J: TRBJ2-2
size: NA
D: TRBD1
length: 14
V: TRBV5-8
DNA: TGTGCCAGCAGCCTCGGACAGGTTCCCGGGGAGCTGTTTTTT
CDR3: CASSLGQVPGELFF

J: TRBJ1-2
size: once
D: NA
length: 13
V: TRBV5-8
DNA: TGTGCCAGCAGCGACGACAGTACTTATGGCTACACCTTC
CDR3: CASSDDSTYGYTF

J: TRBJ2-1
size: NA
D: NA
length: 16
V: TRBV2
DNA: TGTGCCAGCAGTCCGCTCCCCCAGACAGAACTCAATGAGCAGTTCTTC
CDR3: CASSPLPQTELNEQFF

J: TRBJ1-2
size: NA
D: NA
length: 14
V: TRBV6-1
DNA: TGTGCCAGCAGTGAAGTGGCCAGGGCCCGTGGCTACACCTTC
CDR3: CASSEVARARGYTF

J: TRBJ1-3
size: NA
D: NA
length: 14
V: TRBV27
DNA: TGTGCCAGCAGTCCGGATTTTTCTGGAAACACCATATATTTT
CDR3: CASSPDFSGNTIYF

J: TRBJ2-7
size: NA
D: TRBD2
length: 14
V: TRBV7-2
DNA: TGTGCCAGCGGCCCAACCGGGACTATCTACGAGCAGTACTTC
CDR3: CASGPTGTIYEQYF

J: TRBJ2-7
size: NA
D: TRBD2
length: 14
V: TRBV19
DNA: TGTGCCAGTAGTGTACGGGAGGGCGGACACGAGCAGTACTTC
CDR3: CASSVREGGHEQYF

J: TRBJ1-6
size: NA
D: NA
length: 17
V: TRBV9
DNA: TGTGCCAGCAGCGCCGCATCCAGGGGATCTCCAAATTCACCCCTCCACTTT
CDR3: CASSAASRGSPNSPLHF

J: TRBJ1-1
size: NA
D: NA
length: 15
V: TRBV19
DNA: TGTGCCAGTAGTCTCTTAGGGACGAGGAACACTGAAGCTTTCTTT
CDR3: CASSLLGTRNTEAFF

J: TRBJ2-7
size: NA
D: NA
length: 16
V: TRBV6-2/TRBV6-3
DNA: TGTGCCAGCAGTTACGGGTCGGCTACGCAGACCTACGAGCAGTACTTC
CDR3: CASSYGSATQTYEQYF

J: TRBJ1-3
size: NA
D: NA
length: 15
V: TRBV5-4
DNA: TGTGCCAGCAGCTGGGGCCGGGGCCCCACGGACACCATATATTTT
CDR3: CASSWGRGPTDTIYF

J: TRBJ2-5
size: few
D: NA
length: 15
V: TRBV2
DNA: TGTGCCAGCAGTGATCTGTATCGACCAGGGGAGACCCAGTACTTC
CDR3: CASSDLYRPGETQYF

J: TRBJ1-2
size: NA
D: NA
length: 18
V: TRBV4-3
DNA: TGCGCCAGCAGCCAAGATACAACTATACGATTCTATAACTATGGCTACACCTTC
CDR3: CASSQDTTIRFYNYGYTF

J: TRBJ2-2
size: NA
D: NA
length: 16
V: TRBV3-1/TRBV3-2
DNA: TGTGCCAGCAGCCAAGGACTAGTAAGTCTGACCGGGGAGCTGTTTTTT
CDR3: CASSQGLVSLTGELFF

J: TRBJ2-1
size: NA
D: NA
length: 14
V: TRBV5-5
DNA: TGTGCCAGCGACCTAATCGGGGGCCGCAATGAGCAGTTCTTC
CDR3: CASDLIGGRNEQFF

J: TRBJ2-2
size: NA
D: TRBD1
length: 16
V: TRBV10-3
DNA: TGTGCCATCAGTGGGGGGACAGGCGAGAACACCGGGGAGCTGTTTTTT
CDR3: CAISGGTGENTGELFF

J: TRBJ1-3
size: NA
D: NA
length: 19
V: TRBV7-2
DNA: TGTGCCAGCAGCTTAGTTCTCGGGGGGGAGGACCTCTCTGGAAACACCATATATTTT
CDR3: CASSLVLGGEDLSGNTIYF

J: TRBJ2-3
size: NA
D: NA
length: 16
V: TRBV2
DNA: TGTGCCAGCAGGGAGAGAGACTACATCCCCACAGATACGCAGTATTTT
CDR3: CASRERDYIPTDTQYF

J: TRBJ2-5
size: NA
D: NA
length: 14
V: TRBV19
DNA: TGTGCCAGTAGTATAGTCGGTAGCCAAGAGACCCAGTACTTC
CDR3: CASSIVGSQETQYF

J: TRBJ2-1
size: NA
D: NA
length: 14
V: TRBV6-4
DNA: TGTGCCAGCGCCCCCGAGGGATCCGCCAATGAGCAGTTCTTC
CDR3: CASAPEGSANEQFF